The source of this TCR beta chain is a study of T cell repertoires in cytomegalovirus infection. The overall study: Recently identified HLA-C-restricted CMV epitopes were among the peptides used. Public TCR beta signatures marked donors with CMV infection and the matching HLA.

Concerning this clonotype: As yet, its antigen is unknown.

TCRdb fed the reads into MiXCR, producing one record per CDR3 protein. This table has 700,000 to 950,000 distinct CDR3 sequences, 30% to 35% appearing once. This CDR3 comprises 15 residues. Per the germline V gene, CDR1 is MNHEY and CDR2 is SVGAGI. Deletions cut 6 bases from V and 0 bases from J, with 14 bases between. The starting material was cultured CD8+ T cells from PBMCs, obtained from culture after CMV antigen stimulation. The clonotype originates from a human donor in good health (CMV status not recorded). Some clones in this sample may be carry-over from other donors' samples. The rearrangement joins TRBV6-5 to TRBJ1-2; weak D call: TRBD1 (5 bases). CDR3 residues: CASSSHRHSNYGYTF. In DNA form, the CDR3 reads TGTGCCAGCAGCTCGCACAGGCATTCTAACTATGGCTACACCTTC.